This TCR beta chain originates from a study of breast tumors, draining lymph nodes, adjacent tissues. Study conclusions and caveats: Tumors had less TCR diversity than lymph nodes, more than nontumor tissue. Findings are consistent with lymph node origin and intratumoral expansion of most tumor T cells. The lymph node origin of tumor T cells was framed as consistent with a hypothesis, not demonstrated.

About this clonotype: Its antigen is not identified. With a much larger clone just one base away, this may be a read error.

Samples came from axillary lymph nodes draining the breast cancer. TCRdb analysed the multiplex PCR reads with MiXCR anew, one entry per CDR3 protein. Among over 150,000 distinct CDR3 sequences listed, about 33% were seen once. The receptor was isolated from a female donor with breast cancer. Some clones in this sample may be carry-over from other donors' samples. The sample comprised axillary lymph node tissue.

The CDR3 sequence is CASSHPDGGYNEQFF. CDR3 in DNA: TGTGCCAGCAGCCACCCGGACGGAGGGTACAATGAGCAGTTCTTC. The chain combines TRBV12-3 or TRBV12-4 with TRBJ2-1; a weak D match, TRBD2 (6 bases). The CDR3 covers 15 residues. V was clipped by 6 bases and J by 4 bases, with 16 bases between them.